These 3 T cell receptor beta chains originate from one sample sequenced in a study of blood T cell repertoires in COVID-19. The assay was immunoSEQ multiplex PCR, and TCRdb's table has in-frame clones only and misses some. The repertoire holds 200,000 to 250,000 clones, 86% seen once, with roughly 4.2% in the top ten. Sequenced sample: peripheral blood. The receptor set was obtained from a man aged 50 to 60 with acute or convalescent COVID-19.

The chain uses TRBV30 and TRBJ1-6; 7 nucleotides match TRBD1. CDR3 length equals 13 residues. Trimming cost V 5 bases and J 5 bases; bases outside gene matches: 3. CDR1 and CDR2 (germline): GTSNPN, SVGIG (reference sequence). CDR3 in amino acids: CAWDRVDNSPLHF. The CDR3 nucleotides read TGTGCCTGGGACAGGGTCGATAATTCACCCCTCCACTTT.

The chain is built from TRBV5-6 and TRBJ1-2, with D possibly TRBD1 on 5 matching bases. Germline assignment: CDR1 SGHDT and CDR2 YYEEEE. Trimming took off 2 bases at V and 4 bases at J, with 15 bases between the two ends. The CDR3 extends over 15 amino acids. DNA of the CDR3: TGTGCCAGCAGCTTAACCCCGACAGAAACCTATGGCTACACCTTC. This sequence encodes CASSLTPTETYGYTF.

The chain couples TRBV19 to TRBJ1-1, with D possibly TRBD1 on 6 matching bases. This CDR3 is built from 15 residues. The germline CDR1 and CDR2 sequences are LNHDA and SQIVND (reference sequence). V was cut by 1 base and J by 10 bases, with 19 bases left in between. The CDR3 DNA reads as TGTGCCAGTAGTATAGGCGGAACGGGACAAAATGTAGCTTTCTTT. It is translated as CASSIGGTGQNVAFF.